What follows describes a single T cell receptor beta chain. Its target is unknown. TCRdb passed the 5' RACE reads through MiXCR, listing each CDR3 protein once. The sample carries around 590,000 distinct CDR3 sequences, around an eighth recorded once. The data were obtained in a study of T cells after yellow fever vaccination. Findings and caveats of the study: Abundant clonotypes (contaminants from the bulk population) could be present in FACS-sorted repertoires.

The receptor comes from a man aged 25-40 years who received the YFV17D yellow fever vaccine. The specimen was PBMCs, collected on the day of the yellow fever booster vaccination.

Here the CDR3 DNA reads TGCGCCAGCAGCGTGAGGACTAGCGGGAGAGCCCGGGAGGGTGAGCAGTTCTTC. Translated: CASSVRTSGRAREGEQFF. The chain uses TRBV5-1 and TRBJ2-1; 13 bases are shared with TRBD2. The CDR3 is 18 amino acids. Germline V gene data show CDR1 as SGHRS and CDR2 as YFSETQ. V was clipped by 4 bases and J by 9 bases; unmatched bases: 16.